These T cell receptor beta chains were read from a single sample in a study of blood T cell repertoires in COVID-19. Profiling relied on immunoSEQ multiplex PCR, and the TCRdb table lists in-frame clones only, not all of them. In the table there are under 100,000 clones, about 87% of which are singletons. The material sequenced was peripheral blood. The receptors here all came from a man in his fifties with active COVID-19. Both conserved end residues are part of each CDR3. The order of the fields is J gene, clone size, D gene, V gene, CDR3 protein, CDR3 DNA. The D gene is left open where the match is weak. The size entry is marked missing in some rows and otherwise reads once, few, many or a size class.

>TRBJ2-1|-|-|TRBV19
CASSHRDSSRQFF
TGTGCCAGTAGTCACCGGGACTCCTCACGGCAGTTCTTC
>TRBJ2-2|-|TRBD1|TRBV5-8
CASSFRTGYTGELFF
TGTGCCAGCAGTTTCCGGACAGGCTACACCGGGGAGCTGTTTTTT
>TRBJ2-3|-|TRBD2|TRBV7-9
CASSSPSGSAGADTQYF
TGTGCCAGCAGTTCCCCTAGCGGGAGTGCGGGCGCAGATACGCAGTATTTT
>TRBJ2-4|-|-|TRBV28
CASSPLGPKNIQYF
TGTGCCAGCAGTCCACTAGGCCCCAAAAACATTCAGTACTTC
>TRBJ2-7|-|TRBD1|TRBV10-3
CAIRGQGGDEQYF
TGTGCCATCAGGGGACAGGGAGGCGACGAGCAGTACTTC
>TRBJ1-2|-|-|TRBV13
CASSSDSDYGYTF
TGTGCCAGCAGCTCCGACAGCGACTATGGCTACACCTTC
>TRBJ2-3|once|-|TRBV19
CASSIFSGTSLDTQYF
TGTGCCAGTAGTATATTCAGCGGGACAAGTTTGGATACGCAGTATTTT
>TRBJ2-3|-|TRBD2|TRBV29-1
CSVAPGLADTQYF
TGCAGCGTTGCCCCGGGACTAGCAGATACGCAGTATTTT
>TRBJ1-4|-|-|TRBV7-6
CASSFSAEAAGKLFF
TGTGCCAGCAGCTTTTCCGCGGAGGCTGCGGGGAAACTGTTTTTT
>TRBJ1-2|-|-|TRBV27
CASSQGLGGYTF
TGTGCCAGCAGTCAGGGGTTGGGTGGCTACACCTTC
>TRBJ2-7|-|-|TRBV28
CASTSSYEQYF
TGTGCCAGCACTAGCAGCTACGAGCAGTACTTC
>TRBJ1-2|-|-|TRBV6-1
CASSEWARGGYTF
TGTGCCAGCAGTGAATGGGCAAGGGGTGGCTACACCTTC
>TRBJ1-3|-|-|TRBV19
CATDGGGNTIYF
TGTGCCACAGATGGAGGTGGAAACACCATATATTTT
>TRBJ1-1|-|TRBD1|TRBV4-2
CASSQAGQGAEAFF
TGTGCCAGCAGCCAAGCTGGACAGGGGGCTGAAGCTTTCTTT
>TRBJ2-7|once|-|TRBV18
CASSPNYLSYEQYF
TGTGCCAGCTCACCAAACTACCTCTCCTACGAGCAGTACTTC
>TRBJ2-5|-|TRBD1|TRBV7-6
CASSFGTGAQETQYF
TGTGCCAGCAGCTTCGGGACAGGGGCTCAAGAGACCCAGTACTTC
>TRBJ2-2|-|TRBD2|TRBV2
CASSPVLAGATGELFF
TGTGCCAGCTCGCCGGTACTAGCGGGAGCTACCGGGGAGCTGTTTTTT
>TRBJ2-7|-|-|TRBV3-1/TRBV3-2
CASSSGGEQYF
TGTGCCAGCAGCTCCGGGGGCGAGCAGTACTTC
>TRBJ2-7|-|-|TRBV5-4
CASSLPGTRAYEQYF
TGTGCCAGCAGCTTGCCCGGGACACGAGCCTACGAGCAGTACTTC
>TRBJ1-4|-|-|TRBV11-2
CASSTRSLLTNEKLFF
TGTGCCAGCAGTACCCGGAGCTTGTTGACTAATGAAAAACTGTTTTTT
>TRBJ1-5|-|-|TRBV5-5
CASSFQLLDSNQPQHF
TGTGCCAGCAGCTTCCAACTTTTAGACTCCAATCAGCCCCAGCATTTT
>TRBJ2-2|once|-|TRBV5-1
CASSSRRDTGELFF
TGCGCCAGCAGCTCAAGACGGGACACCGGGGAGCTGTTTTTT
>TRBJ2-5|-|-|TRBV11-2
CASSLGTVSETQYF
TGTGCCAGCAGCTTAGGGACAGTGAGCGAGACCCAGTACTTC
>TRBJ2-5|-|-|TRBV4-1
CASSQYYREETQYF
TGCGCCAGCAGCCAATATTATCGAGAAGAGACCCAGTACTTC
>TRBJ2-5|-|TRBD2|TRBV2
CASRAFVTGGPETQYF
TGTGCCAGCAGGGCCTTTGTCACGGGAGGGCCTGAGACCCAGTACTTC
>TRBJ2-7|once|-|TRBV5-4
CASSLSGSNEQYF
TGTGCCAGCAGCTTATCCGGTAGCAACGAGCAGTACTTC
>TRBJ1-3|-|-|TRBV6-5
CASTGQPGNTIYF
TGTGCCAGCACCGGACAGCCCGGAAACACCATATATTTT
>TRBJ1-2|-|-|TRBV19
CASSDGGIYGYTF
TGTGCCAGTAGTGACGGGGGTATCTATGGCTACACCTTC
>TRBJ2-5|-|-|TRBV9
CASSVGGQARVFETQYF
TGTGCCAGCAGCGTAGGGGGGCAGGCCCGGGTGTTCGAGACCCAGTACTTC
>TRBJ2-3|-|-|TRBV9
CASSVWQDTDTQYF
TGTGCCAGCAGCGTATGGCAGGACACAGATACGCAGTATTTT
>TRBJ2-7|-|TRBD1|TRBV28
CASSTSGGGHYEQYF
TGTGCCAGTTCCACATCAGGGGGCGGTCACTACGAGCAGTACTTC
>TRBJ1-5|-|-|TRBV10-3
CAISDRGSNQPQHF
TGTGCCATCAGTGACAGGGGTAGCAATCAGCCCCAGCATTTT
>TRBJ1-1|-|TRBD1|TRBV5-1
CASSPVTGANTEAFF
TGCGCCAGCAGCCCCGTCACAGGGGCGAACACTGAAGCTTTCTTT
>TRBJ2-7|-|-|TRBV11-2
CASNPTDRPYEQYF
TGTGCCAGCAACCCTACTGACAGACCCTACGAGCAGTACTTC
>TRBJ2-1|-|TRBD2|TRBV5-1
CASSYASGNYNEQFF
TGCGCCAGCAGCTATGCTAGCGGGAATTACAATGAGCAGTTCTTC
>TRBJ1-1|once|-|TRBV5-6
CASSLSLNTEAFF
TGTGCCAGCAGCTTGAGCCTGAACACTGAAGCTTTCTTT
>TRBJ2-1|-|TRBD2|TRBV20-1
CSASQRGGNEQFF
TGCAGTGCTAGTCAGCGGGGGGGTAATGAGCAGTTCTTC